The rows below give T cell receptor beta chains drawn from one sample of a study of blood T cell repertoires in COVID-19. Sequencing used immunoSEQ multiplex PCR; TCRdb keeps in-frame clones, though not all of them. This repertoire shows some 67,000 clones, over 80% found once; its top ten account for 4% to 5.5%. Material for sequencing was peripheral blood. The receptors were sampled from a man between 45 and 60 years old with active COVID-19. The CDR3 runs from the conserved cysteine through the conserved F or W. D genes are given only for firm matches. A clone size is listed for some rows: how often the clone was seen (once, few, many), or a class if it is expanded.

v_call: TRBV7-9
d_call: TRBD2
cdr3_length: 14
clone_size: once
j_call: TRBJ2-2
cdr3_nt: TGTGCCGGCACTGCCGGGGGGGACACCGGGGAGCTGTTTTTT
cdr3_aa: CAGTAGGDTGELFF

v_call: TRBV6-5
d_call: -
cdr3_length: 14
clone_size: -
j_call: TRBJ1-1
cdr3_nt: TGTGCCAGCAACTCAAATCTGATGAACACTGAAGCTTTCTTT
cdr3_aa: CASNSNLMNTEAFF

v_call: TRBV28
d_call: -
cdr3_length: 15
clone_size: once
j_call: TRBJ2-7
cdr3_nt: TGTGCCAGCAGGCAAGGGGCCCTCCTGGCCTACGAGCAGTACTTC
cdr3_aa: CASRQGALLAYEQYF

v_call: TRBV6-2/TRBV6-3
d_call: -
cdr3_length: 13
clone_size: once
j_call: TRBJ2-7
cdr3_nt: TGTGCCAGCAGTCTTACAGGGTTCTACGAGCAGTACTTC
cdr3_aa: CASSLTGFYEQYF

v_call: TRBV29-1
d_call: TRBD2
cdr3_length: 14
clone_size: -
j_call: TRBJ2-3
cdr3_nt: TGCAGCGTTGTGGGGGGAGGGCAGTCAGGCACGCAGTATTTT
cdr3_aa: CSVVGGGQSGTQYF

v_call: TRBV13
d_call: -
cdr3_length: 14
clone_size: -
j_call: TRBJ2-7
cdr3_nt: TGTGCCAGCAGCTTAGGGGGACACTTCTACGAGCAGTACTTC
cdr3_aa: CASSLGGHFYEQYF

v_call: TRBV19
d_call: TRBD1
cdr3_length: 19
clone_size: few
j_call: TRBJ1-5
cdr3_nt: TGTGCCAGTACCCTGAGTCGGCAGGGGGGAACCCCTAGCAATCAGCCCCAGCATTTT
cdr3_aa: CASTLSRQGGTPSNQPQHF

v_call: TRBV29-1
d_call: -
cdr3_length: 11
clone_size: -
j_call: TRBJ1-2
cdr3_nt: TGCAGCGTACCACAGGGCGCTGGCTACACCTTC
cdr3_aa: CSVPQGAGYTF

v_call: TRBV29-1
d_call: TRBD1
cdr3_length: 12
clone_size: once
j_call: TRBJ1-5
cdr3_nt: TGCAGCGTGGGACAGGGGGGACAGCCCCAGCATTTT
cdr3_aa: CSVGQGGQPQHF

v_call: TRBV25-1
d_call: TRBD2
cdr3_length: 15
clone_size: -
j_call: TRBJ2-1
cdr3_nt: TGTGCCAGCAGTGAATGGACTAGCGGGGACAATGAGCAGTTCTTC
cdr3_aa: CASSEWTSGDNEQFF

v_call: TRBV3-1/TRBV3-2
d_call: TRBD1
cdr3_length: 14
clone_size: -
j_call: TRBJ1-2
cdr3_nt: TGTGCCAGCACCCAGGGGGCGAAAGGCTATGGCTACACCTTC
cdr3_aa: CASTQGAKGYGYTF

v_call: TRBV12-3/TRBV12-4
d_call: -
cdr3_length: 12
clone_size: few
j_call: TRBJ2-3
cdr3_nt: TGTGCCAGCAGTTCCCGGGACTTAACGCAGTATTTT
cdr3_aa: CASSSRDLTQYF

v_call: TRBV2
d_call: TRBD2
cdr3_length: 15
clone_size: few
j_call: TRBJ2-1
cdr3_nt: TGTGCCAGCAGGGGAGGACTAGCGGGAGACGGTGAGCAGTTCTTC
cdr3_aa: CASRGGLAGDGEQFF

v_call: TRBV18
d_call: -
cdr3_length: 13
clone_size: -
j_call: TRBJ2-7
cdr3_nt: TGTGCCAGCTCACCAGAGGTTTACTACGAGCAGTACTTC
cdr3_aa: CASSPEVYYEQYF

v_call: TRBV5-6
d_call: TRBD1
cdr3_length: 17
clone_size: -
j_call: TRBJ2-5
cdr3_nt: TGTGCCAGCACCAAATTAAGACAGGGGAACCGTCAAGAGACCCAGTACTTC
cdr3_aa: CASTKLRQGNRQETQYF

v_call: TRBV4-3
d_call: -
cdr3_length: 15
clone_size: -
j_call: TRBJ1-1
cdr3_nt: TGCGCCAGCAGCCAAGAGTACAGCCTGAACACTGAAGCTTTCTTT
cdr3_aa: CASSQEYSLNTEAFF

v_call: TRBV21-1
d_call: -
cdr3_length: 13
clone_size: few
j_call: TRBJ2-1
cdr3_nt: TGTGCCAGCAGCGACCGGGACTACAATGAGCAGTTCTTC
cdr3_aa: CASSDRDYNEQFF

v_call: TRBV30
d_call: -
cdr3_length: 14
clone_size: -
j_call: TRBJ1-5
cdr3_nt: TGTGCCTGGAGTGTGGGGGGGCTAGGGCAGCCCCAGCATTTT
cdr3_aa: CAWSVGGLGQPQHF

v_call: TRBV9
d_call: -
cdr3_length: 13
clone_size: -
j_call: TRBJ1-2
cdr3_nt: TGTGCCAGCAGCGTAGGAGGGATCTATGGCTACACCTTC
cdr3_aa: CASSVGGIYGYTF

v_call: TRBV28
d_call: TRBD1
cdr3_length: 15
clone_size: -
j_call: TRBJ1-1
cdr3_nt: TGTGCCAGCAGCACTCCCTCAGGGGGCAAGACTGAAGCTTTCTTT
cdr3_aa: CASSTPSGGKTEAFF